Listed below are T cell receptor beta chains from one sample, sequenced in a study of STAT5B mutations in CD4+ large granular lymphocyte leukemia. Clones were sequenced by immunoSEQ multiplex PCR, and TCRdb holds only the in-frame ones, with some missing. Found here are about 34,000 clones, about 80% of them singletons; the top ten hold around 7%. Sequencing input: CD4+ T cells from blood buffy coats. These TCRs come from a human donor in good health. The CDR3 runs from the conserved cysteine through the conserved F or W. A D gene is named only where the DNA matches it firmly. The size of a clone is reported for some rows only, either as once, few or many, or as a class for expanded clones.

j_call cdr3_length v_call clone_size d_call cdr3_nt cdr3_aa
TRBJ2-2 16 TRBV11-2 . TRBD2 TGTGCCAGCAGCTTGCTTATCGGGGGGTCGCCCGGGGAGCTGTTTTTT CASSLLIGGSPGELFF
TRBJ1-1 14 TRBV19 few . TGTGCCAGTAGGGCCCAGGACCGGAACACTGAAGCTTTCTTT CASRAQDRNTEAFF
TRBJ1-2 13 TRBV2 . TRBD1 TGTGCCAGCAGTGTGGACAGGCGCGAAAGCTACACCTTC CASSVDRRESYTF
TRBJ1-4 19 TRBV18 once . TGTGCCAGCTCATCGAACCGAAGGGGTGGAAGCGCAACTAATGAAAAACTGTTTTTT CASSSNRRGGSATNEKLFF
TRBJ2-1 16 TRBV6-6 . . TGTGCCAGCAGTTACTACGGCTTAAGTTCCTACAATGAGCAGTTCTTC CASSYYGLSSYNEQFF
TRBJ1-4 15 TRBV7-9 . . TGTGCCAGCAGCTTAGGGGACTTGAGTTTAGAAAAACTGTTTTTT CASSLGDLSLEKLFF
TRBJ2-2 15 TRBV27 . . TGTGCCAGCAGTTTTCGGCAGGGGCACACCGGGGAGCTGTTTTTT CASSFRQGHTGELFF
TRBJ2-7 11 TRBV28 . . TGTGCCAGCAGTTTCTACGGGGAGCAGTACTTC CASSFYGEQYF
TRBJ2-2 16 TRBV9 . . TGTGCCAGCAGCCCCAGAAGACTGATGAACACCGGGGAGCTGTTTTTT CASSPRRLMNTGELFF
TRBJ1-5 16 TRBV18 . . TGTGCCAGCTCACCAACCCGACCGACGGCAGGTCAGCCCCAGCATTTT CASSPTRPTAGQPQHF
TRBJ2-5 19 TRBV28 . TRBD2 TGTGCCAGCAGCCCCACCGGGCTAGCGGGAGGGACGCCAGGGGAGACCCAGTACTTC CASSPTGLAGGTPGETQYF
TRBJ2-3 15 TRBV4-2 . . TGTGCCAGCAGCCAAGATTGGGCAGGGGCCAATACGCAGTATTTT CASSQDWAGANTQYF
TRBJ1-2 15 TRBV9 . . TGTGCCAGCAGCCCCTACTTGAGAGGGAGCTATGGCTACACCTTC CASSPYLRGSYGYTF
TRBJ2-5 14 TRBV5-1 . . TGCGCCAGCAGCTTTGAGGACAGAGGGGAGACCCAGTACTTC CASSFEDRGETQYF
TRBJ2-5 11 TRBV5-1 . . TGCGCCAGCAGCTTTCAGGAGACCCAGTACTTC CASSFQETQYF
TRBJ1-3 15 TRBV2 . . TGTGCCAGCAGTGAAGGAGGGGCGGCTGGAAACACCATATATTTT CASSEGGAAGNTIYF
TRBJ1-5 17 TRBV15 . . TGTGCCACCAGCAGAGATTATCTGGGTGGCGGCAATCAGCCCCAGCATTTT CATSRDYLGGGNQPQHF
TRBJ1-2 15 TRBV2 . TRBD1 TGTGCCAGCCGGCTACAGGGGGCCGGGGTGAGTGGCTACACCTTC CASRLQGAGVSGYTF
TRBJ1-4 17 TRBV7-8 . TRBD1 TGTGCCAGCAGCTTAGAAAAGGGACGAGGGGGCAATGAAAAACTGTTTTTT CASSLEKGRGGNEKLFF
TRBJ1-2 14 TRBV15 . . TGTGCCACCAGCTCGACAGACAGGACCTATGGCTACACCTTC CATSSTDRTYGYTF
TRBJ1-3 12 TRBV7-2 few . TGTGCCAGCAGCCCCTCTGGAAACACCATATATTTT CASSPSGNTIYF
TRBJ2-7 13 TRBV7-2 . . TGTGCCAGCAGCTTAAGGCGGGAACGAGAGCAGTACTTC CASSLRREREQYF
TRBJ1-5 15 TRBV2 . . TGTGCCAGCAGATACCGGGACGGATATAATCAGCCCCAGCATTTT CASRYRDGYNQPQHF
TRBJ2-5 14 TRBV27 . TRBD1 TGTGCCAGCAGCTATGGGACAGGTCAAGAGACCCAGTACTTC CASSYGTGQETQYF
TRBJ1-1 15 TRBV6-6 . . TGTGCCTCCCGGCAGGGAAGGCAACCAGACAATGAAGCTTTCTTT CASRQGRQPDNEAFF
TRBJ1-2 13 TRBV2 . . TGTGCCAGCAGTGATCAGGGGAACTATGGCTACACCTTC CASSDQGNYGYTF
TRBJ2-7 14 TRBV5-5 . . TGTGCCAGCAGCTTGGCAGGGGATGGTTACGAGCAGTACTTC CASSLAGDGYEQYF
TRBJ1-5 13 TRBV18 . . TGTGCCAGCTCATCGGATAGCAATCAGCCCCAGCATTTT CASSSDSNQPQHF
TRBJ1-2 14 TRBV5-1 . . TGCGCCAGCAGCTTGAATACAGGAAACTATGGCTACACCTTC CASSLNTGNYGYTF
TRBJ1-5 14 TRBV7-8 once . TGTGCCAGCAGCCGAACAGGACGCAATCAGCCCCAGCATTTT CASSRTGRNQPQHF
TRBJ2-2 17 TRBV7-2 few . TGTGCCAGCAGCTTACGATTTCAGGGTCCAGACACCGGGGAGCTGTTTTTT CASSLRFQGPDTGELFF
TRBJ2-2 15 TRBV11-2 . . TGTGCCAGCAGCCCTTGGACACCGAACACCGGGGAGCTGTTTTTT CASSPWTPNTGELFF
TRBJ2-3 14 TRBV5-1 . . TGCGCCAGCAGCTTTCGGGAGAACACAGATACGCAGTATTTT CASSFRENTDTQYF
TRBJ2-3 12 TRBV7-9 few . TGTGCCAGCAGCTTTACCGCCGACACGCAGTATTTT CASSFTADTQYF
TRBJ2-5 12 TRBV7-9 . . TGTGCCAGCAGCTTAGGAGTCGAGACCCAGTACTTC CASSLGVETQYF
TRBJ2-5 13 TRBV15 once . TGTGCCACCAGCAGAGTGCCTAGGGTGTCCCAGTACTTC CATSRVPRVSQYF
TRBJ1-2 17 TRBV7-2 . TRBD1 TGTGCCAGCAGCTCGCAGACAGGGTTTTTCCCGGCGGGTGGCTACACCTTC CASSSQTGFFPAGGYTF
TRBJ2-1 16 TRBV23-1 . . TGCGCCAGCAGTCAATCCGTAACAGGACAATACAATGAGCAGTTCTTC CASSQSVTGQYNEQFF
TRBJ2-3 14 TRBV5-6 once TRBD2 TGTGCCAGCAGCTTCACCGCGGGAGTGAATACGCAGTATTTT CASSFTAGVNTQYF
TRBJ1-2 15 TRBV14 . . TGTGCCAGCAGCCAAGACGACAGCCGCCGGGGGGGCTACACCTTC CASSQDDSRRGGYTF
TRBJ1-1 16 TRBV5-8 . . TGTGCCAGCACCCTGGAGGTCGGGGTTTTGTTCACTGAAGCTTTCTTT CASTLEVGVLFTEAFF
TRBJ1-4 13 TRBV27 . . TGTGCCAGTCGGGGCGGGGCTAATGAAAAACTGTTTTTT CASRGGANEKLFF
TRBJ2-2 16 TRBV5-8 . . TGTGCCAGCAGCTTCCTATGGGGTTCGAACACCGGGGAGCTGTTTTTT CASSFLWGSNTGELFF
TRBJ2-1 15 TRBV2 few TRBD2 TGTGCCAGCAGTGTTGGCGGGAGTTCCTACAATGAGCAGTTCTTC CASSVGGSSYNEQFF